This T cell receptor (beta chain) was sequenced during a study of T cells in Graves' hyperthyroidism and ophthalmopathy. The overall study: The initial diagnosis was the point when peripheral blood was collected, ahead of any treatment.

The source material, RNA transcripts, was used to amplify TCR beta CDR3 regions. An initial round of RT-PCR targeting the TCR CDR3 relied on the HTBI primer set. TCRdb re-called the multiplex PCR reads with MiXCR, one entry per CDR3 protein. The table includes hundreds of thousands of distinct CDR3 sequences, about 15% detected once. The study's findings and limits: It was a median roughly six months before onset that the model predicted ophthalmopathy.

CDR1 and CDR2 from the germline V gene are SGHTA and FQGNSA. The CDR3 is 14 residues long. As to this clonotype: The antigen is undetermined. Germline and junction disagree at one end, which may indicate a read error.

Stable hyperthyroidism: no ophthalmopathy progression over 18 months of follow-up. Sequenced: blood. The V gene is TRBV7-2, the J gene TRBJ1-6, with 7 bases that match TRBD1. The sequence was collected from a young woman with Graves' hyperthyroidism. CDR3 DNA: TGTGCCAGCAGCACTTGGCCGCCCGGGGACAGATTCCTCTTT. Translating it yields CASSTWPPGDRFLF.